The rows below give T cell receptor beta chains drawn from one sample of a study of identifying expanded T cells in peripheral blood. Data came from immunoSEQ multiplex PCR; TCRdb stores just in-frame clones and leaves some out. The sample records some 75,000 clones, almost 90% being singletons. The specimen was blood. Receptor source: a person aged 18-69 years in good health. Each CDR3 is given with its conserved first and last residue. Fields, in order: CDR3 length, clone size, D gene, V gene, CDR3 protein. A D gene is named only where the DNA matches it firmly. Clone size is not always given. Where it is, it says once, few, many or a class for expanded clones.

13 | - | TRBD1 | TRBV28 | CASGIRGIYEQYF
16 | - | - | TRBV7-2 | CASSLDPGRYNEKLFF
13 | - | - | TRBV7-2 | CASSFAENTEAFF
15 | few | - | TRBV19 | CASSISGATGQPQHF
14 | - | TRBD1 | TRBV11-2 | CASGPGQTYNEQFF
14 | - | TRBD2 | TRBV25-1 | CASSEASGEETQYF
14 | - | - | TRBV6-5 | CASSHRWGAYEQYF
13 | - | - | TRBV6-5 | CASRSWEAYEQYF
16 | - | TRBD1 | TRBV4-3 | CASTIQGGASGNTIYF
13 | - | - | TRBV30 | CAWSVVTGEKLFF
15 | - | - | TRBV7-2 | CASSFGGSSYNEQFF
14 | - | TRBD1 | TRBV28 | CASSRQGWAYEQYF
16 | - | TRBD2 | TRBV19 | CASSILTSGVRGEQFF
13 | - | - | TRBV6-5 | CASSYPQPSGYTF
13 | once | - | TRBV4-2 | CASGLTRENIQYF
15 | - | TRBD2 | TRBV9 | CASSVAAGGLSEQFF
13 | - | - | TRBV10-3 | CAIRETVAYGYTF
14 | - | - | TRBV5-1 | CASSLLGDNYEQYF
15 | - | - | TRBV14 | CASRPYGQSSNEQFF
17 | - | TRBD2 | TRBV2 | CASSEGASGANTGELFF
16 | - | TRBD2 | TRBV4-2 | CASSQRLAGANDEQYF
14 | - | - | TRBV11-2 | CASSLDLSGREQFF
14 | - | - | TRBV7-2 | CASSSGTSGNTIYF
11 | - | - | TRBV20-1 | CSASYNEKLFF
11 | - | TRBD2 | TRBV20-1 | CSAGIPGLQYF
17 | - | TRBD2 | TRBV19 | CASSWTSGTINTGELFF
14 | - | TRBD1 | TRBV6-5 | CASRGVRGILGYTF
15 | - | - | TRBV6-6 | CASSLAQGGGEKLFF
15 | - | TRBD1 | TRBV19 | CASSRLGQGDEKLFF